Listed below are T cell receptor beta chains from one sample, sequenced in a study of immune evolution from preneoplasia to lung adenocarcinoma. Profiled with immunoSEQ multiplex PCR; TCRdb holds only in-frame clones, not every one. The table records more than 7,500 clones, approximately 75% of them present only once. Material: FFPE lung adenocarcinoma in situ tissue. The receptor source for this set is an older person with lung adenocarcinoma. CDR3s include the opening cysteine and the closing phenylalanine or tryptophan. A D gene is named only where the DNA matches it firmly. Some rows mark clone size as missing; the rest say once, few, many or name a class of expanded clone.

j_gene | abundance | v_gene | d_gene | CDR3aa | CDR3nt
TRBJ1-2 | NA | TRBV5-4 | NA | CASSLGENYGYTF | TGTGCCAGCAGCTTGGGTGAAAACTATGGCTACACCTTC
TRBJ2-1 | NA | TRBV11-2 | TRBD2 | CASSFLIAGASYNEQFF | TGTGCCAGCAGCTTTCTAATAGCGGGGGCCTCCTACAATGAGCAGTTCTTC
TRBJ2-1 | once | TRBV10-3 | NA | CAISESTARNEQFF | TGTGCCATCAGTGAGTCGACGGCTAGGAATGAGCAGTTCTTC
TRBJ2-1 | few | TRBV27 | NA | CASSPSGNEQFF | TGTGCCAGCAGCCCCTCGGGCAATGAGCAGTTCTTC
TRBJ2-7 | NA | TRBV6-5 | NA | CASRPTGRRNEQYF | TGTGCCAGCAGACCGACAGGTAGGAGGAACGAGCAGTACTTC
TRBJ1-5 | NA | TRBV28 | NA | CASTLRGIRGQPQHF | TGTGCCAGCACCCTTAGGGGTATCCGAGGGCAGCCCCAGCATTTT
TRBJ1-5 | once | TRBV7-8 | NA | CASSLVGRGDSNQPQHF | TGTGCCAGCAGCTTAGTAGGTAGGGGGGATAGCAATCAGCCCCAGCATTTT
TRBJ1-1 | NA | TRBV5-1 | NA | CASRPEVGPYTEAFF | TGCGCCAGCAGACCCGAGGTGGGGCCGTACACTGAAGCTTTCTTT
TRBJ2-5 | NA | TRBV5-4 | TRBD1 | CASSDPDRGTQETQYF | TGTGCCAGCAGCGATCCCGACAGGGGAACACAAGAGACCCAGTACTTC
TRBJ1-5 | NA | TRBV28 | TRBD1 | CASSLGTQGAAPNQPQHF | TGTGCCAGCAGTTTAGGGACACAGGGGGCGGCTCCCAATCAGCCCCAGCATTTT
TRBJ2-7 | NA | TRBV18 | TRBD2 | CASSPGRGPYEQYF | TGTGCCAGCTCACCCGGGAGGGGCCCCTACGAGCAGTACTTC
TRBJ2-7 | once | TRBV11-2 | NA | CASSILAKTATYEQYF | TGTGCCAGCAGCATTTTAGCGAAAACGGCGACCTACGAGCAGTACTTC
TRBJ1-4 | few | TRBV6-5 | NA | CASSATLNEKLFF | TGTGCCAGCAGTGCCACACTAAATGAAAAACTGTTTTTT
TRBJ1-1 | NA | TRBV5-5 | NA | CASSSQVLNTEAFF | TGTGCCAGCAGCTCGCAGGTGCTGAACACTGAAGCTTTCTTT
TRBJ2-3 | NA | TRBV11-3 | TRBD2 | CASSSTGGVTDTQYF | TGTGCCAGCAGCTCAACGGGAGGGGTCACAGATACGCAGTATTTT
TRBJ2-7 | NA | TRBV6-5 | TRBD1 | CASRFWTGWYEQYF | TGTGCCAGCAGATTCTGGACAGGGTGGTACGAGCAGTACTTC
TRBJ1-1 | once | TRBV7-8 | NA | CASSLVAPEGEAFF | TGTGCCAGCAGCTTAGTTGCGCCCGAGGGGGAAGCTTTCTTT
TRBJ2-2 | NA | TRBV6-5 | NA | CASRTGLTNTGELFF | TGTGCCAGCAGGACGGGACTTACGAACACCGGGGAGCTGTTTTTT
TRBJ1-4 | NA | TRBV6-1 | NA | CASSEQVDEKLFF | TGTGCCAGCAGTGAACAGGTAGATGAAAAACTGTTTTTT
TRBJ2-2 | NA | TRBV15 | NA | CATSTGLITGELFF | TGTGCCACCAGCACCGGACTAATAACCGGGGAGCTGTTTTTT
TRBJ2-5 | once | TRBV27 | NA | CASRLWGQETQYF | TGTGCCAGCAGATTATGGGGCCAAGAGACCCAGTACTTC
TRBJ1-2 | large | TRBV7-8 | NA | CASSPYTGGYTF | TGTGCCAGCAGCCCCTACACGGGTGGCTACACCTTC
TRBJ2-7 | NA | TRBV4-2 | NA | CASSLGLTTYEQYF | TGTGCCAGCAGCCTAGGCCTAACCACCTACGAACAGTACTTC
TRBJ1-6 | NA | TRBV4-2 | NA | CASSQDGAYNSPLHF | TGTGCCAGCAGCCAAGATGGGGCGTATAATTCACCCCTCCACTTT
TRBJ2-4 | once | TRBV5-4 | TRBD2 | CASSLAGGQAKNIQYF | TGTGCCAGCAGCTTAGCGGGAGGGCAGGCCAAAAACATTCAGTACTTC
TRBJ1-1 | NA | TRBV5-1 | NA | CASSLQDTEAFF | TGCGCCAGCAGCTTGCAGGACACTGAAGCTTTCTTT
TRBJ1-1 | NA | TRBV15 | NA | CATSRVDSPTEAFF | TGTGCCACCAGCAGAGTGGACAGTCCCACTGAAGCTTTCTTT
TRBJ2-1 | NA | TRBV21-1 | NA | CASSKVGSSYDGQFF | TGTGCCAGCAGCAAAGTGGGCAGTTCCTACGATGGGCAGTTCTTC
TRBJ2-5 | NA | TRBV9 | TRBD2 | CASSVGGLAGGRGETQYF | TGTGCCAGCAGCGTTGGGGGACTAGCGGGGGGGAGAGGGGAGACCCAGTACTTC
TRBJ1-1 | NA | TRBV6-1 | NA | CASNVREWVTEAFF | TGTGCCAGCAATGTCAGGGAGTGGGTGACTGAAGCTTTCTTT
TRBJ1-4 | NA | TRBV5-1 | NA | CASSQDPAGRKLFF | TGCGCCAGCAGCCAAGATCCCGCCGGGCGGAAACTGTTTTTT
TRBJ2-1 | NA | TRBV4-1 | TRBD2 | CASSQDPAGGGNEQFF | TGCGCCAGCAGCCAAGATCCGGCGGGAGGGGGTAATGAGCAGTTCTTC